The rows below give T cell receptor beta chains drawn from one sample of a study of metastatic and nonmetastatic thyroid tumors. TCRdb redid the clone calls on the PCR reads using MiXCR. The sample records 21,000 or so clones, approximately 9.9% being singletons. Input material: blood. Receptors originate from a female donor with papillary thyroid cancer or a benign thyroid nodule (not recorded which). Some clones in this sample may be carry-over from other donors' samples. Both conserved end residues are part of each CDR3. The order of the fields is J gene, D gene, clone size, V gene, CDR3 DNA, CDR3 protein. A D gene is named only where the DNA matches it firmly. Some rows have no size entry. The others give once, few or many, or a class for an expanded clone.

>TRBJ2-3|TRBD2|many|TRBV29-1
TGCAGCTGTCGGGTAGCGGGAGTCACAGATACGCAGTATTTT
CSCRVAGVTDTQYF
>TRBJ2-2|NA|many|TRBV19
TGTGCCAGTAGTATAATGAACACCGGGGAGCTGTTTTTT
CASSIMNTGELFF
>TRBJ2-7|TRBD2|NA|TRBV5-4
TGTGCCAGCAGCTTAGGACTAGCGGGAGATCACGAGCAGTACTTC
CASSLGLAGDHEQYF
>TRBJ2-1|TRBD2|many|TRBV19
TGTGCCAGTAGTATACAGACTAGCGATGAGCAGTTCTTC
CASSIQTSDEQFF
>TRBJ2-2|NA|many|TRBV5-1
TGCGCCAGCAGCTTGATAGGGGCGGAAACCGGGGAGCTGTTTTTT
CASSLIGAETGELFF
>TRBJ1-2|NA|many|TRBV12-3/TRBV12-4
TGTGCCAGCAGTTTCAGGGACGAAACCACCTTC
CASSFRDETTF
>TRBJ2-5|NA|many|TRBV7-2
TGTGCCAGCAGCGGACCATGGGGGGAGACCCAGTACTTC
CASSGPWGETQYF
>TRBJ2-5|NA|many|TRBV20-1
TGCAGTGCTAGTGGGGTACAAGAGACCCAGTACTTC
CSASGVQETQYF
>TRBJ2-7|NA|NA|TRBV9
TGTGCCAGCAGCGCTAACAAGGGACATGGTCCTTACGAGCAGTACTTC
CASSANKGHGPYEQYF
>TRBJ2-1|NA|medium-sized|TRBV6-1
TGTGCCAGCATGGGGGGCAATGAGCAGTTCTTC
CASMGGNEQFF
>TRBJ2-3|TRBD2|many|TRBV28
TGTGCCAGCAGCCTACTTGGCGGGAGTCAGACAGATACGCAGTATTTT
CASSLLGGSQTDTQYF
>TRBJ2-7|TRBD2|many|TRBV29-1
TGCAGCGTTTCCGTGACTAGCGGGAGGGAATACGAGCAGTACTTC
CSVSVTSGREYEQYF
>TRBJ2-3|TRBD1|NA|TRBV27
TGTGCCAGCTGGCCGGACAGGGGGTACGATACGCAGTATTTT
CASWPDRGYDTQYF
>TRBJ1-6|NA|few|TRBV7-6
TGTGCCAGCAGCCTAAGGGATCCACGCTCCTATAATTCACCCCTCCACTTT
CASSLRDPRSYNSPLHF
>TRBJ1-1|NA|many|TRBV19
TGTGCCAGTATTGGTAACACTGAAGCTTTCTTT
CASIGNTEAFF
>TRBJ1-5|NA|many|TRBV4-1
TGCGCCAGCAGCCAAGATAGGAGGGATAGCAATCAGCCCCAGCATTTT
CASSQDRRDSNQPQHF
>TRBJ1-5|NA|many|TRBV6-2/TRBV6-3
TGTGCCAGCAGTTACTCCTTTCGGGTTAACAATCAGCCCCAGCATTTT
CASSYSFRVNNQPQHF
>TRBJ2-5|NA|many|TRBV2
TGTGCCAGCAGTGTCTCAGGGTCCCAAGAGACCCAGTACTTC
CASSVSGSQETQYF
>TRBJ2-1|NA|medium-sized|TRBV6-5
TGTGCCAGCAGTTACGGGGCGGTGTCCTACAATGAGCAGTTCTTC
CASSYGAVSYNEQFF
>TRBJ1-2|TRBD1|many|TRBV30
TGTGCCTGGAGGGGGGAAGGGGGCATCGATGGCTACACCTTC
CAWRGEGGIDGYTF
>TRBJ1-4|TRBD1|many|TRBV27
TGTGCCAGCAGTTTATCGCAGGGGGCGATCAATGAAAAACTGTTTTTT
CASSLSQGAINEKLFF